These 2 T cell receptor beta chains came from one sample sequenced in a study of STAT5B mutations in CD4+ large granular lymphocyte leukemia. Here immunoSEQ multiplex PCR was the method, and the copy in TCRdb shows in-frame clones only, minus some. The table includes about 30,000 clones, approximately 75% detected once. Sequencing input: CD4+ T cells from blood buffy coats. The origin of the receptors is a human donor in good health.

In DNA, the CDR3 is TGTGCCAGCAGGAGGTCCTCCTACGAGCAGTACTTC. Translating gives CASRRSSYEQYF. This chain connects TRBV28 to TRBJ2-7; no clear D gene. CDR3 length: 12 residues. Looked up from germline, CDR1 is MDHEN and CDR2 is SYDVKM. Trimming removed 6 bases from V and 0 bases from J, with 6 bases in between.

There are a few counts of this clone. V usage is TRBV7-2 and J usage is TRBJ1-5; D perhaps matches TRBD1 (5 bases). The germline V and J ends were trimmed by 0 bases and 6 bases, with 9 bases remaining between them. Looked up from germline, CDR1 is SGHTA and CDR2 is FQGNSA. The CDR3 extends over 14 amino acids. The CDR3 nucleotides are TGTGCCAGCAGCTTAGCGGGGCACGGTCAGCCCCAGCATTTT. Its translation is CASSLAGHGQPQHF.